The 27 T cell receptor beta chains reported below all come from one sample, sequenced in a study of blood T cell repertoires in COVID-19. Repertoires were generated with immunoSEQ multiplex PCR, while TCRdb's copy carries only in-frame clones and drops some. Counted here are 80,000 or so clones, approximately 86% occurring once; the ten biggest clones make up 18%. The sample comprised peripheral blood. Source of these receptors: a human donor in a cohort sampled during active COVID-19.

The rearrangement links TRBV6-7 to TRBJ2-5; 10 bases match TRBD1. TRBV6-7 has ORF status, its function being uncertain. This CDR3 has 17 residues. Trimming took 5 bases from V and 4 from J; bases not matched to a gene: 13. CDR3 DNA sequence: TGTGCCAGCAGTCTTTTCTCGCCGGGACAGGGGAGAGAGACCCAGTACTTC. This encodes CASSLFSPGQGRETQYF.

The chain carries TRBV5-1 and TRBJ2-7; a possible D gene is TRBD1 (6 bases). The CDR3 is 14 residues long. V was pared by 5 bases and J by 5 bases, with 17 bases between. Germline loops: CDR1 SGHRS, CDR2 YFSETQ. In DNA, the CDR3 is TGCGCCAGCAGGCGACAGGTCGAGGGGGACGAGCAGTACTTC. As protein: CASRRQVEGDEQYF.

The rearrangement uses TRBV29-1 and TRBJ1-1; possibly TRBD1 for D (6 bases). This CDR3 spans 15 amino acids. Germline CDR1 is SQVTM and CDR2 is ANQGSEA. V was trimmed by 4 bases and J by 3 bases, leaving 18 bases between them. The CDR3, as DNA: TGCAGCGTTGCACCTGGTTTTGGACAGTACACTGAAGCTTTCTTT. It encodes CSVAPGFGQYTEAFF.

The gene calls are TRBV5-1 and TRBJ2-1; 8 bases align to TRBD2. The CDR3 extends over 15 amino acids. V trimming: 7 bases; J trimming: 0 bases; junction bases outside the gene matches: 6. CDR1 and CDR2 from the germline V gene are SGHRS and YFSETQ. The CDR3 protein is CASAKSGGSYNEQFF. The CDR3 nucleotides are TGCGCCAGCGCCAAGAGCGGGGGCTCCTACAATGAGCAGTTCTTC.

This chain connects TRBV21-1 to TRBJ2-5; the D call of TRBD1 is as the table states it, not checked on the DNA. TRBV21-1 is deemed a pseudogene. There are 15 residues in the CDR3. The CDR3 region is CASRVRTGGEETQYF. The CDR3 nucleotides read TGTGCCAGCAGAGTCCGGACAGGGGGTGAAGAGACCCAGTACTTC.

The genes are TRBV2 and TRBJ2-1; 13 positions agree with TRBD2. This CDR3 spans 15 amino acids. Germline V gene data show CDR1 as SNHLY and CDR2 as FYNNEI. V lost 6 bases, J lost 6 bases, and 5 bases stayed unmatched. The CDR3: CASRGRTSGGNEQFF. The CDR3 DNA reads TGTGCCAGCAGGGGAAGGACTAGCGGGGGCAATGAGCAGTTCTTC.

The chain combines TRBV12-3 or TRBV12-4 with TRBJ1-6; D is unclear. Trimming cost V 3 bases and J 6 bases, with 3 bases left between them. This CDR3 region has 12 residues. In DNA, the CDR3 is TGTGCCAGCAGTTTGAGTAATTCACCCCTCCACTTT. This translates into CASSLSNSPLHF.

The V call is TRBV2, the J call TRBJ1-1; unclear D gene. CDR1 is SNHLY, CDR2 FYNNEI, per germline. The ends were cut back, 7 bases at V and 4 bases at J, with 13 bases in the middle. The CDR3 is 13 amino acids. This chain's CDR3 is CASNGRRATEAFF. DNA of the CDR3: TGTGCCAGCAACGGGAGGCGGGCCACTGAAGCTTTCTTT.

CDR3 nucleotide sequence: TGCGCCAGCAGCCCGGGGACACGGTTGGGGGCAGATGGCTACACCTTC. Translated: CASSPGTRLGADGYTF. The chain has TRBV5-1 and TRBJ1-2; a weak D match, TRBD1 (6 bases). V gave up 4 bases and J gave up 6 bases, with 22 bases separating them. The CDR3 covers 16 residues. Looked up from germline, CDR1 is SGHRS and CDR2 is YFSETQ.

J is TRBJ1-4 and V is TRBV9, with 7 bases lining up with TRBD1. Per the germline V gene, CDR1 is SGDLS and CDR2 is YYNGEE. Trimming took 5 bases from V and 3 from J; bases not matched to a gene: 10. This CDR3 contains 16 residues. The CDR3 protein is CASSANQGVANEKLFF. Here the CDR3 DNA reads TGTGCCAGCAGTGCGAATCAGGGGGTCGCTAATGAAAAACTGTTTTTT.

The chain carries TRBV4-1 and TRBJ1-5, with a possible D match to TRBD1 (5 bases). The CDR3 totals 16 residues. CDR1 MGHRA and CDR2 YSYEKL come from the germline V gene. Deletions cut 1 base from V and 6 bases from J, with 16 bases between. For the CDR3, the DNA is TGCGCCAGCAGCCAAGTCCCTTGGAGGGGCCCTCAGCCCCAGCATTTT. Translating it yields CASSQVPWRGPQPQHF.

The CDR3 sequence is CASSSGSFTGGNEQYF. The CDR3 nucleotides are TGTGCCAGCAGCTCAGGGAGTTTTACAGGGGGCAACGAGCAGTACTTC. The chain links TRBV5-6 to TRBJ2-7; 9 nucleotides align to TRBD1. The CDR3 length is 16 residues. Per germline, CDR1 SGHDT and CDR2 YYEEEE. J gave up 5 bases and V 3 bases, and 12 bases lay outside the gene matches.

This clone showed up just a few times. The chain is built from TRBV5-5 and TRBJ2-2; a possible D gene is TRBD1 (6 bases). Germline values: CDR1 SGHKS, CDR2 YYEKEE (reference sequence). V gave up 4 bases and J gave up 4 bases, with 11 bases separating them. There are 14 residues in the CDR3. Here the CDR3 reads CASSDGQLTGELFF. The CDR3 coding sequence is TGTGCCAGCAGCGACGGACAGCTCACCGGGGAGCTGTTTTTT.

The J gene is TRBJ2-7, the V gene TRBV11-2; D might be TRBD1 (5 bases). The CDR3 covers 14 residues. V shed 4 bases and J shed 1 base, with 11 bases lying between them. Germline V gives CDR1 SGHAT, CDR2 FQNNGV. The CDR3 region is CASSSPRVSYEQYF. CDR3 nucleotides: TGTGCCAGCAGCTCCCCCAGGGTATCCTACGAGCAGTACTTC.

The V gene is TRBV9, the J gene TRBJ2-1, with 8 nucleotides matching TRBD2. Germline V lookup: CDR1 SGDLS, CDR2 YYNGEE. V shed 3 bases, J shed 7 bases, and the junction held 0 bases outside the gene matches. The CDR3 spans 12 residues. CDR3 DNA sequence: TGTGCCAGCAGCGCTAGCGGGAATGAGCAGTTCTTC. It codes for CASSASGNEQFF.

V usage is TRBV12-5 and J usage is TRBJ2-5, with 8 positions matching TRBD2. Trimming removed 0 bases from V and 1 base from J; junction bases left unmatched: 13. CDR3 length equals 19 residues. Germline CDR1 is LGHNT and CDR2 is FRNRAP. CDR3 nucleotides: TGTGCTAGTGGTTTGGTTGCGGGTGGTAGCGGGGTCACCCAAGAGACCCAGTACTTC. This sequence encodes CASGLVAGGSGVTQETQYF.

The rearrangement uses TRBV5-1 and TRBJ2-1; TRBD2 matches at 13 bases. V gave up 4 bases and J gave up 7 bases; unmatched junction bases: 5. Germline assignment: CDR1 SGHRS and CDR2 YFSETQ. The CDR3 covers 15 residues. CDR3 protein: CASSPGTSGANEQFF. The CDR3 coding sequence is TGCGCCAGCAGCCCCGGGACTAGCGGGGCAAATGAGCAGTTCTTC.

The genes are TRBV11-3 and TRBJ2-1, with a possible D match to TRBD1 (5 bases). CDR1 and CDR2 (germline): SGHNT, YENEEA. This CDR3 spans 15 amino acids. The ends were cut back, 8 bases at V and 6 bases at J, with 20 bases in the middle. CDR3 residues: CASSLEAGWRNEQFF. DNA of the CDR3: TGTGCCAGCTCCTTAGAGGCAGGGTGGCGCAATGAGCAGTTCTTC.

V gene TRBV29-1 combines with J gene TRBJ2-2; D unclear. The CDR3 totals 13 residues. V was pared by 4 bases and J by 4 bases, with 10 bases between. Looked up from germline, CDR1 is SQVTM and CDR2 is ANQGSEA. CDR3 sequence: CSVVGGATGELFF. DNA for the CDR3: TGCAGCGTTGTAGGTGGAGCCACCGGGGAGCTGTTTTTT.

This rearrangement joins TRBV29-1 to TRBJ1-5; 8 nucleotides match TRBD1. Germline CDR1 is SQVTM and CDR2 is ANQGSEA. After removal of 6 bases from V and 4 bases from J, the junction contained 5 bases not matched to a gene. The CDR3 runs to 13 residues. The CDR3 protein is CSVAGQGNQPQHF. In DNA form, the CDR3 reads TGCAGCGTAGCTGGACAGGGAAATCAGCCCCAGCATTTT.

The V call is TRBV29-1, the J call TRBJ2-5; 8 bases fit TRBD2. Looked up from germline, CDR1 is SQVTM and CDR2 is ANQGSEA. Trimming cost V 4 bases and J 5 bases; bases outside gene matches: 12. The CDR3 length is 15 residues. The CDR3 DNA reads TGCAGCGTTGGGGAGAGCGGGAGTGTTTACGAGACCCAGTACTTC. Its translation: CSVGESGSVYETQYF.

The rearrangement uses TRBV30 and TRBJ1-2; 9 bases agree with TRBD1. This CDR3 has 15 residues. The J segment lost 5 bases and the V segment lost 1 base, leaving 8 bases of the junction unmatched. The germline gives CDR1 GTSNPN, CDR2 SVGIG (reference sequence). CDR3 sequence: CAWSAGQGCPYGYTF. For the CDR3, the DNA is TGTGCCTGGAGTGCGGGACAGGGTTGCCCTTATGGCTACACCTTC.

The chain joins TRBV27 to TRBJ1-3; D might be TRBD1 (6 bases). Germline loops: CDR1 MNHEY, CDR2 SMNVEV (reference sequence). The CDR3 consists of 17 residues. V was cut by 2 bases and J by 7 bases, with 21 bases left in between. The CDR3: CASSLPRSGGEENTIYF. CDR3 sequence (DNA): TGTGCCAGCAGTTTACCCCGTTCGGGGGGCGAAGAGAACACCATATATTTT.

The CDR3 DNA reads as TGCGCCAGCAGCTCGACAGCGATCTCTGGAAACACCATATATTTT. Encoded protein: CASSSTAISGNTIYF. This chain uses TRBV5-1 with TRBJ1-3; D may be TRBD1 (5 bases). The CDR3 runs to 15 residues. V lost 3 bases, J lost 0 bases, and 10 bases lay in between. From germline, CDR1 is SGHRS and CDR2 YFSETQ. The full variable domain, its missing parts supplied by reference TRBV5-1 and TRBJ1-3, is KAGVTQTPRYLIKTRGQQVTLSCSPISGHRSVSWYQQTPGQGLQFLFEYFSETQRNKGNFPGRFSGRQFSNSRSEMNVSTLELGDSALYLCASSSTAISGNTIYFGEGSWLTVV.

The chain couples TRBV28 to TRBJ2-1, with 7 bases that match TRBD1. There are 15 residues in the CDR3. Germline CDR1 and CDR2: MDHEN and SYDVKM. V gave up 7 bases and J gave up 0 bases; unmatched junction bases: 6. This chain's CDR3 is CASTGQRISYNEQFF. The CDR3 DNA sequence: TGTGCCAGCACGGGACAGAGGATCTCCTACAATGAGCAGTTCTTC.

The chain uses TRBV4-3 and TRBJ1-1; D remains unclear. V lost 2 bases to trimming and J lost 0 bases, with 7 bases between them. The CDR3 length is 14 residues. Per the germline V gene, CDR1 is LGHNA and CDR2 is YSLEER. CDR3 amino acids: CASSQLGLNTEAFF. CDR3 in DNA: TGCGCCAGCAGCCAACTCGGGTTGAACACTGAAGCTTTCTTT.

J is TRBJ2-1 and V is TRBV5-1, with 7 bases fitting TRBD2. Germline assignment: CDR1 SGHRS and CDR2 YFSETQ. CDR3 length: 14 residues. V was clipped by 2 bases and J by 5 bases; unmatched bases: 4. The CDR3 is CASSLAGIDNEQFF. DNA of the CDR3: TGCGCCAGCAGCTTAGCGGGGATCGACAATGAGCAGTTCTTC.